These 9 T cell receptor beta chains came from one sample sequenced in a study of shared clonotypes between healthy human individuals. TCRdb's table, derived via immunoSEQ multiplex PCR, lists solely in-frame clones and lacks some. The sample has about 450,000 clones; approximately 79% are singletons. Specimen: PBMCs. These TCRs come from a woman aged 40 to 50 in good health. Some clones in this sample may be carry-over from other donors' samples.

In its sample, this clone was seen a few times. The chain is built from TRBV7-2 and TRBJ1-3; D remains ambiguous. The CDR3 sequence is 15 residues long. V shed 1 base and J shed 0 bases, with 7 bases lying between them. Germline lookup yields CDR1 SGHTA and CDR2 FQGNSA. The CDR3 protein is CASSLDFLSGNTIYF. In DNA form, the CDR3 reads TGTGCCAGCAGCTTAGATTTCCTCTCTGGAAACACCATATATTTT.

In DNA form, the CDR3 reads TGTGCCAGCAGCTCCGACCCGGGGGGCAATGAAAAACTGTTTTTT. It yields the protein CASSSDPGGNEKLFF. The chain is built from TRBV5-4 and TRBJ1-4; possibly TRBD1 for D (6 bases). The germline V gene encodes CDR1 SGHNT and CDR2 YYREEE (reference sequence). The CDR3 extends over 15 amino acids. V was shortened by 3 bases and J by 5 bases, with 14 bases between the two germline ends.

The chain employs TRBV15 and TRBJ1-4; D unclear. V was trimmed by 1 base and J by 3 bases, leaving 9 bases between them. The CDR3 totals 15 residues. Germline CDR1 LNHNV, CDR2 YYDKDF (reference sequence). The CDR3 DNA sequence: TGTGCCACCAGCAGAGCTGCGGCGGCTAATGAAAAACTGTTTTTT. It translates to CATSRAAAANEKLFF.

CDR3 amino acids: CASRVGGSASYEQYF. DNA for the CDR3: TGTGCCAGCAGGGTTGGGGGGTCCGCCTCCTACGAGCAGTACTTC. The gene calls are TRBV5-5 and TRBJ2-7, with D perhaps matching TRBD2 (6 bases). The CDR3 has 15 amino acids. From germline, CDR1 is SGHKS and CDR2 YYEKEE (reference sequence). Trimming stripped 5 bases from V and 0 bases from J, with 15 bases between. Full variable domain (remainder filled in from reference TRBV5-5 and TRBJ2-7): DAGVTQSPTHLIKTRGQQVTLRCSPISGHKSVSWYQQVLGQGPQFIFQYYEKEERGRGNFPDRFSARQFPNYSSELNVNALLLGDSALYLCASRVGGSASYEQYFGPGTRLTVT.

This clone was found many times. V gene TRBV7-2 combines with J gene TRBJ2-1; D gene ambiguous. Germline CDR1 is SGHTA and CDR2 is FQGNSA. V was cut by 3 bases and J by 7 bases, with 7 bases left in between. The CDR3 loop spans 12 amino acids. This CDR3 is CASSFYGNEQFF. The CDR3 DNA is TGTGCCAGCAGCTTCTACGGGAATGAGCAGTTCTTC.

The chain carries TRBV19 and TRBJ2-4, with D unclear. Germline V gene data show CDR1 as LNHDA and CDR2 as SQIVND (reference sequence). The CDR3 is made up of 12 amino acids. The V and J ends lost 3 bases and 7 bases respectively, with 7 bases between them. The CDR3 DNA reads TGTGCCAGTAGTATCGATTTGAACATTCAGTACTTC. Translation: CASSIDLNIQYF.

V is TRBV14 and J is TRBJ2-3; D gene uncertain. The CDR3 spans 14 residues. V was cut by 1 base and J by 6 bases, with 11 bases left in between. Per germline, CDR1 SGHDN and CDR2 FVKESK. CDR3 in DNA: TGTGCCAGCAGCCAAGTCTTGTTCCGGGATACGCAGTATTTT. It encodes CASSQVLFRDTQYF.

CDR3 residues: CASSFPLAGGGDTQYF. CDR3 DNA: TGTGCCAGCAGCTTTCCGCTAGCGGGAGGAGGAGATACGCAGTATTTT. V is TRBV7-2 and J is TRBJ2-3; TRBD2 aligns across 11 bases. V trimming: 3 bases; J trimming: 5 bases; junction bases outside the gene matches: 7. Germline CDR1 is SGHTA and CDR2 is FQGNSA. This CDR3 region has 16 residues.

J is TRBJ1-6 and V is TRBV7-9, with 7 bases that match TRBD1. The V segment lost 10 bases and the J segment 0 bases; nucleotides outside the gene matches: 3. Germline V gene lookup returns CDR1 SEHNR and CDR2 FQNEAQ (reference sequence). This CDR3 contains 14 residues. The CDR3 nucleotides are TGTGCCACCGACAGGGACTCCTATAATTCACCCCTCCACTTT. The encoded protein is CATDRDSYNSPLHF.